What follows is one T cell receptor beta chain and its context. Its antigen remains unknown. This sample was included in a study of T cell repertoires in cytomegalovirus infection. Study overall: Public signatures in TCR beta pointed to CMV infection and matching HLA type. Study-wide findings and caveats: HLA-C-restricted CMV-specific TCR beta clonotypes were dominant in the ex vivo response.

The V and J ends lost 5 bases and 2 bases respectively, with 12 bases between them. There are 14 residues in the CDR3. Germline V gives CDR1 LNHDA, CDR2 SQIVND (reference sequence). From the reads, TCRdb called clonotypes with MiXCR, one entry per CDR3 protein. This table has roughly 720,000 distinct CDR3 sequences, 35% to 40% appearing once. Material for sequencing was PBMCs. The rearrangement joins TRBV19 to TRBJ1-1; D gene ambiguous. The clonotype originates from a human donor in good health (CMV status not recorded). Some clones in this sample may be carry-over from other donors' samples. For the CDR3, the DNA is TGTGCCAGTAGTGCGACCGCCAGCAACACTGAAGCTTTCTTT. Amino acid sequence: CASSATASNTEAFF.